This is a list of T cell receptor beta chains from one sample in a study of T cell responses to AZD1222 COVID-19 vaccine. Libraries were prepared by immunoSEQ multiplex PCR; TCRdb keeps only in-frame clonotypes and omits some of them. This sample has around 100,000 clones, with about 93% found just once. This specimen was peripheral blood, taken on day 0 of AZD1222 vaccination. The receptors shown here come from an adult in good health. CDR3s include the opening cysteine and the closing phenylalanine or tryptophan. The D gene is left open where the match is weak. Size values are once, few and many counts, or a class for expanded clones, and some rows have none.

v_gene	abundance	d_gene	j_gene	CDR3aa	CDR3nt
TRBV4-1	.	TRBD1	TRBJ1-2	CASSPTGQNKYGYTF	TGCGCCAGCAGCCCTACGGGACAGAACAAATATGGCTACACCTTC
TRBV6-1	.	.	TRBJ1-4	CASSEGHRTEKLFF	TGTGCCAGCAGTGAGGGCCATAGGACCGAAAAACTGTTTTTT
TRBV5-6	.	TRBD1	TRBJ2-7	CASSAGQGGEQYF	TGTGCCAGCAGCGCTGGACAGGGGGGCGAGCAGTACTTC
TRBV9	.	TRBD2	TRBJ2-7	CASSLAGAYEQYF	TGTGCCAGCTCACTAGCGGGAGCCTACGAGCAGTACTTC
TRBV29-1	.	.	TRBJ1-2	CSVEDLGVGYTF	TGCAGCGTTGAAGATCTTGGAGTTGGCTACACCTTC
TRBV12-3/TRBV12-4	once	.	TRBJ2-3	CASSQNTQYF	TGTGCCAGCAGTCAAAATACGCAGTATTTT
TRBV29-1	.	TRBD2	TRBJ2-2	CSVDGVAGGLNTGELFF	TGCAGCGTTGACGGGGTAGCGGGAGGTTTGAACACCGGGGAGCTGTTTTTT
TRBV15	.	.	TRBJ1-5	CATSRDDQPQHF	TGTGCCACCAGCAGAGATGATCAGCCCCAGCATTTT
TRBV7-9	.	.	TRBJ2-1	CATTRSGSSYNEQFF	TGTGCAACCACGCGGTCGGGGAGCTCCTACAATGAGCAGTTCTTC
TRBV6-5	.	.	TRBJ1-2	CASSYWPGEGVGYTF	TGTGCCAGCAGTTACTGGCCAGGGGAGGGCGTCGGCTACACCTTC
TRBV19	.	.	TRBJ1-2	CASSITLNQNYGYTF	TGTGCCAGTAGTATCACCTTAAACCAGAACTATGGCTACACCTTC
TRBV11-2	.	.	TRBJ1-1	CASSLTDQGSEAFF	TGTGCCAGCAGCTTAACCGATCAGGGTAGTGAAGCTTTCTTT
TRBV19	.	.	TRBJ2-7	CASSIDPRAYEQYF	TGTGCCAGTAGTATAGATCCCAGAGCCTACGAGCAGTACTTC
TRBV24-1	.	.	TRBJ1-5	CATSVAGGNNQPQHF	TGTGCCACCAGTGTAGCCGGGGGGAACAATCAGCCCCAGCATTTT
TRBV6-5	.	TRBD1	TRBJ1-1	CASSYDRAEAFF	TGTGCCAGCAGTTATGACAGGGCTGAAGCTTTCTTT
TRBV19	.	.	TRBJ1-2	CASSILNYGYTF	TGTGCCAGTAGTATACTCAACTATGGCTACACCTTC
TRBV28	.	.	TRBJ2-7	CASSLYRGASLQF	TGTGCCAGCAGTTTATACAGAGGGGCCTCGCTCCAATTC
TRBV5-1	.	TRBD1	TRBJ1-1	CASSPGGPSNTEAFF	TGCGCCAGCAGCCCAGGGGGTCCCTCGAACACTGAAGCTTTCTTT
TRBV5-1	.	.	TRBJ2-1	CASSLAFGPPYNEQFF	TGCGCCAGCAGCTTGGCCTTCGGGCCTCCCTACAATGAGCAGTTCTTC
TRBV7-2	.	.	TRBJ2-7	CASGIQGPPYEQYF	TGTGCCAGCGGTATACAGGGACCACCCTACGAGCAGTACTTC
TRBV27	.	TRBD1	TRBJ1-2	CASRPQGRGYTF	TGTGCCAGCAGGCCACAGGGGAGAGGCTACACCTTC
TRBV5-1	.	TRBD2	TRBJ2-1	CASSLGGSPNEQFF	TGCGCCAGCAGCTTAGGCGGGAGCCCCAATGAGCAGTTCTTC
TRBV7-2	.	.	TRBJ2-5	CASSSVYGLPRETQYF	TGTGCCAGCAGCTCAGTATATGGACTTCCCCGAGAGACCCAGTACTTC
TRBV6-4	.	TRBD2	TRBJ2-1	CASSDSAGAPYNEQFF	TGTGCCAGCAGTGACTCGGCGGGAGCACCCTACAATGAGCAGTTCTTC
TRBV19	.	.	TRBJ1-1	CASSLPRGRNTEAFF	TGTGCCAGTAGTCTCCCCCGGGGTAGGAACACTGAAGCTTTCTTT
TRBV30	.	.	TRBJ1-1	CAWSAGGTEAFF	TGTGCCTGGAGTGCCGGGGGCACTGAAGCTTTCTTT
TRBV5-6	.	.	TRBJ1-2	CASSLRDAPYGYTF	TGTGCCAGCAGCTTGAGAGATGCCCCCTATGGCTACACCTTC
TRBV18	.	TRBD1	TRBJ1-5	CASSEDRGSNQPQHF	TGTGCCAGCTCAGAGGACAGGGGAAGCAATCAGCCCCAGCATTTT
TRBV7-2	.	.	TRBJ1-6	CASSLGSGQNSPLHF	TGTGCCAGCAGCTTAGGATCAGGACAGAATTCACCCCTCCACTTT
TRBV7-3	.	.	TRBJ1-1	CASSSTGMNTEAFF	TGTGCCAGCAGCTCAACGGGGATGAACACTGAAGCTTTCTTT
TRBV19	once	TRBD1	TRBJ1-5	CASSGSRDRGRFQPQHF	TGTGCCAGTAGTGGGTCCCGGGACAGGGGTCGCTTTCAGCCCCAGCATTTT
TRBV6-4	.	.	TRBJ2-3	CASSSSGGTDTQYF	TGTGCCAGCAGCTCTTCGGGGGGCACAGATACGCAGTATTTT
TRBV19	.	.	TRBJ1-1	CASSMGHAESEAFF	TGTGCCAGTAGTATGGGACACGCGGAGAGTGAAGCTTTCTTT
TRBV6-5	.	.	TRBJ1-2	CATYRNGYTF	TGTGCCACATACAGGAATGGCTACACCTTC
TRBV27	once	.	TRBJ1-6	CASSIMAGTSYNSPLHF	TGTGCCAGCAGCATTATGGCAGGGACGTCCTATAATTCACCCCTCCACTTT
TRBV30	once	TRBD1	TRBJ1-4	CAFDTGTGLSEKLFF	TGTGCCTTCGACACCGGGACAGGGTTGAGTGAAAAACTGTTTTTT
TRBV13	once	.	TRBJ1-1	CASSLWVGTEAFF	TGTGCCAGCAGCTTATGGGTGGGCACTGAAGCTTTCTTT
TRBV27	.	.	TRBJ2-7	CASSSLQRGTHEQYF	TGTGCCAGCAGTTCCCTCCAAAGGGGGACGCACGAGCAGTACTTC
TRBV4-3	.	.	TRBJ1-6	CASSQGSYNSPLHF	TGCGCCAGCAGCCAAGGCAGCTATAATTCACCCCTCCACTTT
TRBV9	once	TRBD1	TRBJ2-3	CASSVGDRGFPDTQYF	TGTGCCAGCAGCGTAGGGGACAGGGGATTCCCAGATACGCAGTATTTT
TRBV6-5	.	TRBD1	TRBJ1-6	CASSYSGTGNSPLHF	TGTGCCAGCAGTTACTCCGGGACAGGCAATTCACCCCTCCACTTT